A selection of T cell receptor beta chains follows, all from one sample in a study of cytomegalovirus exposure and HLA in healthy donors. The method was immunoSEQ multiplex PCR; TCRdb's version includes in-frame clones alone and lacks a portion of them. This table holds under 300,000 clones, 80% to 90% found once. Input material: PBMCs. The receptor set was obtained from a woman younger than 30 in good health and CMV-seronegative. Each CDR3 is given with its conserved first and last residue. The D gene is left open where the match is weak. Part of the rows lack a size; the others show once, few, many or a class for expanded clones.

v_call	d_call	cdr3_length	j_call	clone_size	cdr3_nt	cdr3_aa
TRBV11-2	.	14	TRBJ2-7	.	TGTGCCAGCAACCCTGGGGGCAGGGGCTACGAGCAGTACTTC	CASNPGGRGYEQYF
TRBV5-1	.	14	TRBJ2-7	.	TGCGCCAGCAGCTTGGCAGGACAGACCTACGAGCAGTACTTC	CASSLAGQTYEQYF
TRBV4-2	.	16	TRBJ1-5	.	TGTGCCAGCAGCCAATTTAAGAGGGGGAATGGTCAGCCCCAGCATTTT	CASSQFKRGNGQPQHF
TRBV19	TRBD2	15	TRBJ2-1	.	TGTGCCAGTAGTACTGGACTAGCGGGAGTCAGTGAGCAGTTCTTC	CASSTGLAGVSEQFF
TRBV30	.	12	TRBJ2-1	.	TGTGCCTGGAAGGGGACTCAGAATGAGCAGTTCTTC	CAWKGTQNEQFF
TRBV5-1	.	14	TRBJ2-7	once	TGCGCCAGCAGCTTGGACTATGGGGCAGGGGAGCAGTACTTC	CASSLDYGAGEQYF
TRBV28	TRBD1	15	TRBJ1-6	.	TGTGCCAGCAGTTTGAGGGGACAGGGGACTTCACCCCTCCACTTT	CASSLRGQGTSPLHF
TRBV27	TRBD1	13	TRBJ2-7	.	TGTGCCAGCAGCCACCGGGACAGCTACGAGCAGTACTTC	CASSHRDSYEQYF
TRBV6-5	TRBD1	15	TRBJ1-2	.	TGTGCCAGCAGTTACGACGGGACAGGGGGCCATGGCTACACCTTC	CASSYDGTGGHGYTF
TRBV2	TRBD1	16	TRBJ1-2	few	TGTGCCAGCAGGGCAGGACAGGGAACTCAGGGAGATGGCTACACCTTC	CASRAGQGTQGDGYTF
TRBV2	TRBD1	15	TRBJ2-2	.	TGTGCCAGCAGCCGGGGGACAGGGCGGACCGGGGAGCTGTTTTTT	CASSRGTGRTGELFF
TRBV30	.	18	TRBJ2-6	.	TGTGCCTGGAGTGTACGAGGCAGGGGGGTCTCTGGGGCCAACGTCCTGACTTTC	CAWSVRGRGVSGANVLTF
TRBV9	.	13	TRBJ2-3	once	TGTGCCAGCAGCGTAGCTATCGTAGATACGCAGTATTTT	CASSVAIVDTQYF
TRBV6-5	TRBD2	13	TRBJ2-3	.	TGTGCCAGCACTAGCGGGAGCACAGATACGCAGTATTTT	CASTSGSTDTQYF
TRBV27	TRBD1	17	TRBJ2-7	.	TGTGCCAGCATAATGAGGGCCGGGACAGGGATTCCCTACGAGCAGTACTTC	CASIMRAGTGIPYEQYF
TRBV4-1	TRBD1	16	TRBJ2-7	.	TGCGCCAGCAGCCAGACTCCGACAGGGAGAGCCTACGAGCAGTACTTC	CASSQTPTGRAYEQYF
TRBV2	.	12	TRBJ2-5	once	TGTGCCAGCAGGTACCAGGGGGAGACCCAGTACTTC	CASRYQGETQYF
TRBV28	TRBD1	14	TRBJ2-7	.	TGTGCCAGCAGCCTACAGGGGGTTAGGTACGAGCAGTACTTC	CASSLQGVRYEQYF
TRBV27	.	13	TRBJ1-1	.	TGTGCCAGCAGTTCCGCGGAGGGGACTGAAGCTTTCTTT	CASSSAEGTEAFF
TRBV11-3	TRBD2	18	TRBJ2-3	.	TGTGCCAGCAGGTTTTCTCTAGCGGGGGGGCCCGGCACAGATACGCAGTATTTT	CASRFSLAGGPGTDTQYF
TRBV7-6	TRBD2	16	TRBJ2-5	.	TGTGCCAGCAGCTTAGCGGGCGGGAGGGCCCGGGAGACCCAGTACTTC	CASSLAGGRARETQYF
TRBV7-9	.	15	TRBJ2-7	.	TGTGCCAGCAGCTTAGTAGGGGGATCCAACTACGAGCAGTACTTC	CASSLVGGSNYEQYF
TRBV10-3	TRBD1	14	TRBJ2-2	.	TGTGCCATTTTGGGACAGTTCGCCACCGGGGAGCTGTTTTTT	CAILGQFATGELFF
TRBV11-3	TRBD1	14	TRBJ1-1	.	TGTGCCAGCACCGGACAGGGTGGAAACACTGAAGCTTTCTTT	CASTGQGGNTEAFF
TRBV9	.	14	TRBJ1-2	.	TGTGCCAGCAGCGTAGGGGCAGATCCCTATGGCTACACCTTC	CASSVGADPYGYTF
TRBV29-1	TRBD1	14	TRBJ2-1	.	TGCAGCGTTGAGGACAGGGCGGTCCACAATGAGCAGTTCTTC	CSVEDRAVHNEQFF
TRBV30	.	12	TRBJ1-5	.	TGTGCCTCCGGGAGGGGCAATCAGCCCCAGCATTTT	CASGRGNQPQHF
TRBV11-2	TRBD2	18	TRBJ2-6	.	TGTGCCAGCAGCTCCTGGGGGGGACTGACCTCTGGGGCCAACGTCCTGACTTTC	CASSSWGGLTSGANVLTF
TRBV30	.	14	TRBJ1-5	.	TGTGCCTGGAGTGGAACAGGGAATAATCAGCCCCAGCATTTT	CAWSGTGNNQPQHF
TRBV6-5	.	14	TRBJ2-2	once	TGTGCCAGCAGTTACTCCGAGTCCACCGGGGAGCTGTTTTTT	CASSYSESTGELFF
TRBV11-2	.	15	TRBJ2-5	.	TGTGCCAGCAGCCCCCGGTTGTCGGGATTCGAGACCCAGTACTTC	CASSPRLSGFETQYF
TRBV6-5	.	12	TRBJ2-5	.	TGTGCCAGCAGTTCCATAGCGGAGACCCAGTACTTC	CASSSIAETQYF
TRBV2	.	14	TRBJ2-2	.	TGTGCCAGCAGTGGTCCAGGGTTGACCGGGGAGCTGTTTTTT	CASSGPGLTGELFF
TRBV5-6	TRBD1	14	TRBJ2-7	.	TGTGCCAGCAGCCCCACAGGGGGCATAAACGAGCAGTACTTC	CASSPTGGINEQYF
TRBV5-1	.	14	TRBJ2-7	.	TGCGCCAGCAGCAGAGGACTCCCTTCCTACGAGCAGTACTTC	CASSRGLPSYEQYF
TRBV7-9	.	15	TRBJ1-4	.	TGTGCCAGCAGCTTAAGCGGTCCCTCTAATGAAAAACTGTTTTTT	CASSLSGPSNEKLFF
TRBV7-2	.	14	TRBJ2-1	.	TGTGCCAGCAGCTTAAACCCGACAGATGGTGAGCAGTTCTTC	CASSLNPTDGEQFF
TRBV28	TRBD2	15	TRBJ2-3	.	TGTGCCAGCAGTCCCGGGGGGACCCAGAGGGATACGCAGTATTTT	CASSPGGTQRDTQYF
TRBV30	.	13	TRBJ1-1	.	TGTGCCTGGGGATACAGCATGAACACTGAAGCTTTCTTT	CAWGYSMNTEAFF
TRBV7-2	TRBD2	16	TRBJ2-7	once	TGTGCCAGCAGCCCCCGGTGGCGGGGGTTATTGCGCGAGCAGTACTTC	CASSPRWRGLLREQYF
TRBV4-3	.	16	TRBJ2-3	.	TGCGCCAGCAGCCAAGATAGGGGCAGGACGGGCGATACGCAGTATTTT	CASSQDRGRTGDTQYF
TRBV19	.	11	TRBJ1-1	.	TGTGCCAGTCTAAACAGGGAAGAAGCTTTCTTT	CASLNREEAFF
TRBV28	.	16	TRBJ1-5	.	TGTGCCAGCAGTTTAAACAGGTTGAATAGCAATCAGCCCCAGCATTTT	CASSLNRLNSNQPQHF
TRBV29-1	.	13	TRBJ2-1	.	TGCAGCGCGATAGGAGGCTCCTACAATGAGCAGTTCTTC	CSAIGGSYNEQFF
TRBV27	.	12	TRBJ2-7	.	TGTGCCAGCAGTTCCTCCTCCTACGAGCAGTACTTC	CASSSSSYEQYF
TRBV6-5	.	14	TRBJ2-5	.	TGTGCCAGCAGTTATTCCAGGGGATGGGAGACCCAGTACTTC	CASSYSRGWETQYF
TRBV30	TRBD1	13	TRBJ1-2	.	TGTGCCTGGGCGATAACAGGGGGGTACGGCTACACCTTC	CAWAITGGYGYTF
TRBV28	TRBD1	14	TRBJ1-6	few	TGTGCCAGCAGTTTGGGACAGGGAAGTTCACCCCTCCACTTT	CASSLGQGSSPLHF
TRBV6-5	TRBD1	15	TRBJ2-7	.	TGTGCCAGCAGTTCAACCGGACAGGGGAAACACGAGCAGTACTTC	CASSSTGQGKHEQYF
TRBV6-1	.	16	TRBJ1-5	few	TGTGCCAGCAGTGAAGGAGGAGGGTTGAGCAATCAGCCCCAGCATTTT	CASSEGGGLSNQPQHF
TRBV7-8	.	14	TRBJ2-2	.	TGTGCCAGCAGCCCCCGGGGGGCCAACGGGGAGCTGTTTTTT	CASSPRGANGELFF
TRBV28	TRBD1	16	TRBJ1-5	.	TGTGCCAGCATCCCACAGGGGGCTCGTGGCAATCAGCCCCAGCATTTT	CASIPQGARGNQPQHF
TRBV29-1	.	13	TRBJ2-3	.	TGCAGCGTTGAACAGTCTAGCACAGATACGCAGTATTTT	CSVEQSSTDTQYF
TRBV6-1	.	14	TRBJ2-7	.	TGTGCCAGCAGTACGACCATAGGGGACTACGAGCAGTACTTC	CASSTTIGDYEQYF
TRBV19	TRBD2	15	TRBJ2-7	few	TGTGCCAGTAGTATCGGACTAGCGGGATCCTACGAGCAGTACTTC	CASSIGLAGSYEQYF
TRBV19	.	13	TRBJ2-7	.	TGTGCCAGTAGTAACTCGGGACTCTACGAGCAGTACTTC	CASSNSGLYEQYF
TRBV5-1	.	14	TRBJ2-3	.	TGCGCCAGCAGCTTGGCAGGGAGGGGGAGTACGCAGTATTTT	CASSLAGRGSTQYF
TRBV5-1	.	15	TRBJ2-7	.	TGCGCCAGCAGTACCGGGAGCGGAGCCTCCTACGAGCAGTACTTC	CASSTGSGASYEQYF
TRBV6-1	.	19	TRBJ1-1	.	TGTGCCAGCAGTGTGGCTGCCGGGGGGAGGGTCACCGCTGCCCCTGAAGCTTTCTTT	CASSVAAGGRVTAAPEAFF
TRBV7-2	TRBD1	16	TRBJ1-5	few	TGTGCCAGCAGCTTAGAAGTTCAGGGGGCGGGTCAGCCCCAGCATTTT	CASSLEVQGAGQPQHF